Listed here are 7 T cell receptor beta chains from one sample, sequenced in a study of cytomegalovirus exposure and HLA in healthy donors. This PCR relied on a set of 60 Vbeta primers and 13 Jbeta primers. Sequenced by immunoSEQ multiplex PCR; TCRdb stores in-frame clones only, minus some. The sample shows fewer than 250,000 clones, roughly 83% of them seen only once. The sequencing sample was made of PBMCs. These receptors were taken from a boy aged 2 to 9 in good health and CMV-seronegative.

The rearrangement joins TRBV7-6 to TRBJ2-3; 8 nucleotides match TRBD2. The V segment lost 3 bases and the J segment 4 bases; nucleotides outside the gene matches: 3. Germline CDR1 is SGHVS and CDR2 is FNYEAQ. The CDR3 covers 14 residues. The CDR3 DNA follows: TGTGCCAGCAGCTTTAGCGGGGCCGCAGATACGCAGTATTTT. Translated: CASSFSGAADTQYF.

The table lists this clone with a few counts. The chain is built from TRBV30 and TRBJ1-1; D is undetermined. The CDR3 totals 14 residues. V was shortened by 2 bases and J by 10 bases, with 20 bases between the two germline ends. Germline V gene lookup returns CDR1 GTSNPN and CDR2 SVGIG (reference sequence). CDR3 DNA sequence: TGTGCCTGGAGTAAACTGGACTCCCTTTCGAGAGCTTTCTTT. It translates to CAWSKLDSLSRAFF.

J is TRBJ2-7 and V is TRBV27, with 10 bases fitting TRBD1. Germline V gives CDR1 MNHEY, CDR2 SMNVEV (reference sequence). V lost 6 bases to trimming and J lost 2 bases; unmatched junction nucleotides: 10. The CDR3 runs to 16 residues. The CDR3 sequence: CASSPHPGQGTYEQYF. CDR3 sequence (DNA): TGTGCCAGCAGCCCCCACCCGGGACAGGGGACCTACGAGCAGTACTTC.

The rearrangement links TRBV4-1 to TRBJ2-7, with TRBD2 matching over 15 bases. The CDR3 has 17 amino acids. V shed 0 bases and J 5 bases; nucleotides not matched to a gene: 5. Looked up from germline, CDR1 is MGHRA and CDR2 is YSYEKL. The CDR3 loop reads CASSQDWTSGRDHEQYF. The CDR3 DNA follows: TGCGCCAGCAGCCAAGATTGGACTAGCGGGAGGGACCACGAGCAGTACTTC.

V gene TRBV7-9 combines with J gene TRBJ1-4; 7 bases are shared with TRBD1. The V gene end was trimmed by 5 bases and the J gene end by 7 bases; junction bases not matched to a gene: 10. This CDR3 has 15 amino acids. Per the germline V gene, CDR1 is SEHNR and CDR2 is FQNEAQ (reference sequence). Here the CDR3 DNA reads TGTGCCAGCAGCCCCGAGGGGGCTAGTAGTGAAAAACTGTTTTTT. It codes for CASSPEGASSEKLFF.

In DNA form, the CDR3 reads TGTGCCAGCAGCGCCAATATAGCGGGGTTCGGCAATGAGCAGTTCTTC. Translated: CASSANIAGFGNEQFF. The chain carries TRBV9 and TRBJ2-1; 8 bases map to TRBD2. Germline V lookup: CDR1 SGDLS, CDR2 YYNGEE. The V segment lost 3 bases and the J segment 6 bases; nucleotides outside the gene matches: 11. CDR3 size: 16 residues.

The chain carries TRBV5-4 and TRBJ2-3, with TRBD1 matching 7 bases. V gave up 3 bases and J gave up 3 bases; unmatched junction bases: 7. Per germline, CDR1 SGHNT and CDR2 YYREEE (reference sequence). This CDR3 contains 15 residues. The CDR3 region has the DNA TGTGCCAGCAGCTCCGACAGGGTAGAAACAGATACGCAGTATTTT. Amino acid sequence: CASSSDRVETDTQYF.